This is a list of T cell receptor beta chains from one sample in a study of blood T cell repertoires in COVID-19. Using immunoSEQ multiplex PCR, the repertoire was profiled, and TCRdb retains in-frame clones only, with some absent. This sample carries fewer than 400,000 clones, less than 85% of them seen once, and the ten largest clones take roughly 3.6%. Sequenced material: peripheral blood. These receptors were collected from a woman aged 18-29 years with acute or convalescent COVID-19. Each CDR3 is given with its conserved first and last residue. Each record gives: clone size, D gene, J gene, V gene, CDR3 protein, CDR3 DNA. A D gene is named only where the DNA matches it firmly. Some rows have no size entry. The others give once, few or many, or a class for an expanded clone.

NA | TRBD1 | TRBJ1-4 | TRBV19 | CASAYGTGPEKLFF | TGTGCCAGTGCTTATGGGACAGGGCCTGAAAAACTGTTTTTT
few | TRBD1 | TRBJ2-5 | TRBV6-5 | CASSTGTGGQETQYF | TGTGCCAGCAGTACCGGGACAGGGGGCCAGGAGACCCAGTACTTC
few | TRBD1 | TRBJ1-6 | TRBV5-6 | CASSPGGISYNSPLHF | TGTGCCAGCAGCCCAGGGGGAATCTCCTATAATTCACCCCTCCACTTT
NA | TRBD2 | TRBJ2-3 | TRBV24-1 | CATSGLAGGGTDTQYF | TGTGCCACCAGTGGACTAGCGGGAGGAGGTACAGATACGCAGTATTTT
NA | NA | TRBJ1-1 | TRBV23-1 | CASSQKGGENTEAFF | TGCGCCAGCAGTCAAAAAGGGGGGGAGAACACTGAAGCTTTCTTT
few | NA | TRBJ1-2 | TRBV7-2 | CASSPWTTGGYGYTF | TGTGCCAGCAGCCCTTGGACGACTGGCGGGTATGGCTACACCTTC
NA | TRBD2 | TRBJ2-1 | TRBV6-5 | CASSYSGGGHNEQFF | TGTGCCAGCAGTTACTCGGGGGGAGGGCACAATGAGCAGTTCTTC
NA | TRBD2 | TRBJ2-7 | TRBV4-2 | CATGTVAGEQYF | TGTGCCACCGGGACTGTAGCGGGAGAGCAGTACTTC
few | NA | TRBJ1-5 | TRBV30 | CAWSYGQNSNQPQHF | TGTGCCTGGAGTTACGGACAGAATAGCAATCAGCCCCAGCATTTT
NA | NA | TRBJ1-2 | TRBV7-9 | CASSLVGRSGYGYTF | TGTGCCAGCAGCTTAGTCGGCCGCTCGGGCTATGGCTACACCTTC
NA | NA | TRBJ1-3 | TRBV4-1 | CASSQPWGGGNTIYF | TGCGCCAGCAGCCAGCCCTGGGGCGGAGGAAACACCATATATTTT
once | TRBD2 | TRBJ2-1 | TRBV5-5 | CASSFSGGQEQFF | TGTGCCAGCAGCTTTAGCGGGGGACAGGAGCAGTTCTTC
NA | TRBD2 | TRBJ2-1 | TRBV11-3 | CASSFGLVLTYNEQFF | TGTGCCAGCAGCTTTGGACTAGTCCTAACCTACAATGAGCAGTTCTTC
few | NA | TRBJ1-6 | TRBV9 | CASSVATKNSPLHF | TGTGCCAGCAGCGTAGCGACTAAAAATTCACCCCTCCACTTT
NA | TRBD2 | TRBJ2-1 | TRBV24-1 | CATSVAGGEQFF | TGTGCCACCAGTGTAGCGGGAGGGGAGCAGTTCTTC
NA | TRBD1 | TRBJ2-2 | TRBV24-1 | CATSDTRTGNAGELFF | TGTGCCACCAGTGATACCCGGACAGGGAACGCCGGGGAGCTGTTTTTT
NA | NA | TRBJ1-5 | TRBV28 | CASSLSRSNQPQHF | TGTGCCAGCAGTTTATCTAGGAGCAATCAGCCCCAGCATTTT
NA | TRBD1 | TRBJ1-1 | TRBV10-1 | CASSEGTGGRTEAFF | TGCGCCAGCAGTGAAGGGACAGGGGGCCGGACTGAAGCTTTCTTT
NA | NA | TRBJ1-1 | TRBV14 | CASSQEGGDTEAFF | TGTGCCAGCAGCCAAGAAGGAGGGGATACTGAAGCTTTCTTT
NA | NA | TRBJ1-2 | TRBV28 | CASTQGRGYTF | TGTGCCAGCACACAGGGTAGAGGCTACACCTTC
NA | NA | TRBJ1-4 | TRBV5-8 | CASSFHLSRNEKLFF | TGTGCCAGCAGCTTTCATCTATCTCGTAATGAAAAACTGTTTTTT
NA | NA | TRBJ2-5 | TRBV12-3/TRBV12-4 | CASREGQETQYF | TGTGCCAGCAGGGAGGGTCAGGAGACCCAGTACTTC